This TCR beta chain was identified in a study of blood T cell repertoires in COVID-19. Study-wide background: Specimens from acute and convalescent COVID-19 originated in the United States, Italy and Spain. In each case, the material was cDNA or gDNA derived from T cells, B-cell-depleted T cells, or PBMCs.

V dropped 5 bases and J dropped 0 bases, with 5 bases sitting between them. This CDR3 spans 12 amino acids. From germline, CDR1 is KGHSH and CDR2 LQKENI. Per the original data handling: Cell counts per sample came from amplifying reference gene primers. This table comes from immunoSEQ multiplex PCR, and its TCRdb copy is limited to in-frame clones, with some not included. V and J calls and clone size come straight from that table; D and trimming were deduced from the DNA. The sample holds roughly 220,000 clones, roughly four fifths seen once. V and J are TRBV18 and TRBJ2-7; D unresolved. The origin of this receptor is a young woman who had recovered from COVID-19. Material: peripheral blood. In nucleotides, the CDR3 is TGTGCCAGCTCAACAAGCTCCTACGAGCAGTACTTC. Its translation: CASSTSSYEQYF.